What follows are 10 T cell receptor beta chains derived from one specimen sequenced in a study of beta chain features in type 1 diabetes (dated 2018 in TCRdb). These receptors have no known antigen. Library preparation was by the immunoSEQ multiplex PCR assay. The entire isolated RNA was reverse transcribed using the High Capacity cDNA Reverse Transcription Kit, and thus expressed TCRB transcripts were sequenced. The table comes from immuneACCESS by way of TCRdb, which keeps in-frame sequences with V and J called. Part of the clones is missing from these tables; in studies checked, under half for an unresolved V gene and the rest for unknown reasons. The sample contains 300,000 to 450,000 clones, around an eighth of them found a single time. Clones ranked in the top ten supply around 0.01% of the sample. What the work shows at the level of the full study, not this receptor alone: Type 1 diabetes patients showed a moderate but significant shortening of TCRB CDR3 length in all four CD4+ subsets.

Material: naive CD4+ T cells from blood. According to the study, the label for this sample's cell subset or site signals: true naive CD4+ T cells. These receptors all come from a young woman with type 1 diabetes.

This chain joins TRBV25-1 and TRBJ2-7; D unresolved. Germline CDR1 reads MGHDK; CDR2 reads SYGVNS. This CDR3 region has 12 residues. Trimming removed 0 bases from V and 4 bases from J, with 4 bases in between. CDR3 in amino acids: CASSEYPYEQYF. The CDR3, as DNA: TGTGCCAGCAGTGAATATCCATACGAGCAGTACTTC.

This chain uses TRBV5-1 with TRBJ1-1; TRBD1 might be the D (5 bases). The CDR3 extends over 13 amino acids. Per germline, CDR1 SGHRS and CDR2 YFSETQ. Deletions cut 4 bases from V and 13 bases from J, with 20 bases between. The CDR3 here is CASSDSGTYVGFF. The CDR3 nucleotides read TGCGCCAGCAGCGACTCCGGGACTTATGTGGGTTTCTTT.

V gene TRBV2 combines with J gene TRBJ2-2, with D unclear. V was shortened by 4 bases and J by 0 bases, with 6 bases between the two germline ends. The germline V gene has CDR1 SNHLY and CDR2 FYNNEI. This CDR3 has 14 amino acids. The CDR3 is CASSASPNTGELFF. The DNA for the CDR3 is TGTGCCAGCAGTGCTAGTCCGAACACCGGGGAGCTGTTTTTT.

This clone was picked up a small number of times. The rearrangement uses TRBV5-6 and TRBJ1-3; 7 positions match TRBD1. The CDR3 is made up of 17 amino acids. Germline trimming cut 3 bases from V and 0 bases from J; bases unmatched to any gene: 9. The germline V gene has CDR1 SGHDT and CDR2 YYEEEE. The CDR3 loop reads CASSSPQGGHSGNTIYF. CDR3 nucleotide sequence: TGTGCCAGCAGCTCCCCCCAGGGGGGCCACTCTGGAAACACCATATATTTT.

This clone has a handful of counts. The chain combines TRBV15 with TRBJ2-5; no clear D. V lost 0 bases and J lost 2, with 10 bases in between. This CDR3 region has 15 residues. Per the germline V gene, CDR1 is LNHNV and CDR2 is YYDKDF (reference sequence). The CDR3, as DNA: TGTGCCACCAGCAGAGATCCATCCAGGCAAGAGACCCAGTACTTC. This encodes CATSRDPSRQETQYF.

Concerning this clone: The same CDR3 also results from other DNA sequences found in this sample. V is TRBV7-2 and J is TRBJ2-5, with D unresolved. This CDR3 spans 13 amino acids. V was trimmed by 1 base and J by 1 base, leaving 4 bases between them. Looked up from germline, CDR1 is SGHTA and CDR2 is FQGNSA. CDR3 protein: CASSLGGQETQYF. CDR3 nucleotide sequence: TGTGCCAGCAGCTTAGGCGGCCAAGAGACCCAGTACTTC.

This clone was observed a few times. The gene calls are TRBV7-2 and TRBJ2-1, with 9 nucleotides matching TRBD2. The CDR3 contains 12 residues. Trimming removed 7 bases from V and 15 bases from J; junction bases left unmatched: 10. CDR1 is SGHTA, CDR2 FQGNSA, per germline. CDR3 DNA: TGTGCCAGCACCGCACTAGCGGGCAGTGGGTTCTTC. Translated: CASTALAGSGFF.

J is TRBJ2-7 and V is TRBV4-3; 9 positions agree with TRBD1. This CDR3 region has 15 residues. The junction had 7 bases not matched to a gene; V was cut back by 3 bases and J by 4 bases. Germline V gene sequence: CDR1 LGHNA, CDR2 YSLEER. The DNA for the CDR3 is TGCGCCAGCAGCCACAGACCGGGACAGGGTTACGAGCAGTACTTC. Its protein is CASSHRPGQGYEQYF.

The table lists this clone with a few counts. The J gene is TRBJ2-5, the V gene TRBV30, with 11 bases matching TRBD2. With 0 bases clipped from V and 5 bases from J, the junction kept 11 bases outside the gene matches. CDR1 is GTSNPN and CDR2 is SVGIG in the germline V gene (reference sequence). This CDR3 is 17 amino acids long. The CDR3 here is CAWSVRTSGSSRETQYF. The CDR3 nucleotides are TGTGCCTGGAGTGTGCGCACTAGCGGGAGTAGCAGGGAGACCCAGTACTTC.

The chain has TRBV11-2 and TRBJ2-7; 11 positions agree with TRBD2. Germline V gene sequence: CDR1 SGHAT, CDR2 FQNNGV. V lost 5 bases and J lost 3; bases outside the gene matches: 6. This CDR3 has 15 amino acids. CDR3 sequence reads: CASSVLAGAYYEQYF. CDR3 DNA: TGTGCCAGCAGCGTACTAGCGGGGGCTTACTACGAGCAGTACTTC. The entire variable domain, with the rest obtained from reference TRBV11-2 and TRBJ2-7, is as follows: EAGVAQSPRYKIIEKRQSVAFWCNPISGHATLYWYQQILGQGPKLLIQFQNNGVVDDSQLPKDRFSAERLKGVDSTLKIQPAKLEDSAVYLCASSVLAGAYYEQYFGPGTRLTVT.